A single sample is the source of the 17 T cell receptor beta chains below, sequenced in a study of technical replicates of blood from a handful of donors. TCRdb keeps only in-frame clones here, not all; method: immunoSEQ multiplex PCR. The table has 55,000 to 75,000 clones, approximately 90% seen once. What was sequenced was T cells isolated from PBMCs. The receptor source for this set is a human donor in good health.

This sequence joins TRBV2 and TRBJ1-5, with D possibly matching TRBD1 (6 bases). Looked up from germline, CDR1 is SNHLY and CDR2 is FYNNEI. V was clipped by 3 bases and J by 5 bases, with 14 bases between them. The CDR3 has 15 amino acids. The CDR3 region has the DNA TGTGCCAGCAGTGATACACAGGGTGGCCATCAGCCCCAGCATTTT. It translates to CASSDTQGGHQPQHF.

The V call is TRBV27, the J call TRBJ2-7; 9 bases are shared with TRBD2. The CDR3 contains 15 residues. The junction had 7 bases not matched to a gene; V was cut back by 2 bases and J by 5 bases. Germline-derived CDR1 and CDR2 are MNHEY and SMNVEV (reference sequence). CDR3 residues: CASSLIAGVINEQYF. CDR3 in DNA: TGTGCCAGCAGTTTAATAGCGGGAGTTATTAACGAGCAGTACTTC.

For the CDR3, the DNA is TGTGCCAGCAGCTCCGACACTCTGAACACTGAAGCTTTCTTT. Protein product: CASSSDTLNTEAFF. V usage is TRBV13 and J usage is TRBJ1-1, with D unclear. The V end was cut by 4 bases, the J end by 0 bases, with 9 bases between. The CDR3 is 14 residues long. The germline V gene has CDR1 PRHDT and CDR2 FYEKMQ (reference sequence).

A few counts support this clone. The gene calls are TRBV2 and TRBJ2-1, with a tentative D call TRBD1 (6 bases). This CDR3 region has 14 residues. Germline assignment: CDR1 SNHLY and CDR2 FYNNEI. V lost 8 bases, J lost 0 bases, and 11 bases lay in between. The CDR3, as DNA: TGTGCCAGCCTCTTAGGGGGCTCCTACAATGAGCAGTTCTTC. Protein product: CASLLGGSYNEQFF.

The chain joins TRBV7-9 to TRBJ2-5; D may be TRBD1 (5 bases). Trimming left V 2 bases short and J 5 bases short, with 12 bases between. Germline lookup yields CDR1 SEHNR and CDR2 FQNEAQ (reference sequence). The CDR3 is made up of 14 amino acids. In DNA form, the CDR3 reads TGTGCCAGCAGCTTACCCCAGGGATCGGAGACCCAGTACTTC. It specifies CASSLPQGSETQYF.

The chain carries TRBV29-1 and TRBJ1-2; D gene unclear. Germline V gene data show CDR1 as SQVTM and CDR2 as ANQGSEA. CDR3 length: 12 residues. V was shortened by 4 bases and J by 8 bases, with 14 bases between the two germline ends. CDR3: CSVVEGGGGYTF. The CDR3 DNA sequence: TGCAGCGTTGTAGAAGGAGGAGGAGGCTACACCTTC.

The V call is TRBV2, the J call TRBJ2-1; 7 bases line up with TRBD2. Germline assignment: CDR1 SNHLY and CDR2 FYNNEI. The trim removed 9 bases at V and 7 bases at J, leaving 12 bases unmatched. CDR3 length equals 14 residues. In DNA, the CDR3 is TGTGCCAGAGAGACTAGCAACCCCGTAAATGAGCAGTTCTTC. Its protein product is CARETSNPVNEQFF.

In DNA form, the CDR3 reads TGTGCCTGGAGTACGGGGGGAGGGGGCTACACCTTC. This codes for CAWSTGGGGYTF. V and J are TRBV30 and TRBJ1-2; tentative D call: TRBD1 (5 bases). CDR3 length equals 12 residues. V was clipped by 2 bases and J by 8 bases, with 12 bases between them. Germline CDR1 reads GTSNPN; CDR2 reads SVGIG (reference sequence).

The chain links TRBV5-4 to TRBJ2-7; 8 bases line up with TRBD1. Per germline, CDR1 SGHNT and CDR2 YYREEE (reference sequence). V was clipped by 4 bases and J by 6 bases; unmatched bases: 3. The CDR3 is 12 residues long. The CDR3 sequence: CASSPTGGEQYF. The DNA for the CDR3 is TGTGCCAGCAGCCCCACAGGGGGCGAGCAGTACTTC. The variable domain in full, with the rest retrieved from reference TRBV5-4 and TRBJ2-7, is ETGVTQSPTHLIKTRGQQVTLRCSSQSGHNTVSWYQQALGQGPQFIFQYYREEENGRGNFPPRFSGLQFPNYSSELNVNALELDDSALYLCASSPTGGEQYFGPGTRLTVT.

This chain joins TRBV7-3 and TRBJ2-5; tentative D call: TRBD2 (5 bases). The germline CDR1 and CDR2 sequences are SGHTA and FQGTGA. CDR3 length: 13 amino acids. V was shortened by 6 bases and J by 5 bases, with 13 bases between the two germline ends. This CDR3 is CASSYHPGETQYF. The CDR3 DNA reads TGTGCCAGCAGTTACCATCCGGGGGAGACCCAGTACTTC.

The chain recombines TRBV7-8 with TRBJ2-7, with TRBD2 identical over 7 bases. CDR3 length: 14 residues. CDR1 is SGHVS, CDR2 FQNEAQ, per germline. After removal of 5 bases from V and 1 base from J, the junction contained 5 bases not matched to a gene. CDR3 sequence (DNA): TGTGCCAGCAGCGCGGGGACTACTTCCTACGAGCAGTACTTC. Protein: CASSAGTTSYEQYF. The full variable domain, rest sourced from reference TRBV7-8 and TRBJ2-7, is GAGVSQSPRYKVAKRGQDVALRCDPISGHVSLFWYQQALGQGPEFLTYFQNEAQLDKSGLPSDRFFAERPEGSVSTLKIQRTQQEDSAVYLCASSAGTTSYEQYFGPGTRLTVT.

The genes are TRBV19 and TRBJ2-5; TRBD1 agrees at 7 bases. CDR1 and CDR2 (germline): LNHDA, SQIVND (reference sequence). This CDR3 has 12 residues. V was clipped by 10 bases and J by 4 bases; unmatched bases: 6. The CDR3 region has the DNA TGTGCCACCCAACAGGGGACAGAGACCCAGTACTTC. It translates to CATQQGTETQYF. The entire variable domain, with the rest obtained from reference TRBV19 and TRBJ2-5, is as follows: DGGITQSPKYLFRKEGQNVTLSCEQNLNHDAMYWYRQDPGQGLRLIYYSQIVNDFQKGDIAEGYSVSREKKESFPLTVTSAQKNPTAFYLCATQQGTETQYFGPGTRLLVL.

This sequence joins TRBV7-9 and TRBJ2-1; D is possibly TRBD2 (5 bases). CDR1 SEHNR and CDR2 FQNEAQ come from the germline V gene (reference sequence). This CDR3 region has 16 residues. The V gene lost 4 bases and the J gene lost 7 bases, with 20 bases spanning the gap. CDR3 amino acids: CASSSEVAHTRNEQFF. The CDR3 bases are TGTGCCAGCAGCTCGGAGGTAGCACATACGAGAAATGAGCAGTTCTTC.

The chain employs TRBV4-1 and TRBJ2-6, with TRBD1 identical over 9 bases. J was trimmed by 4 bases and V by 0 bases; bases with no gene match: 13. The length of the CDR3 is 20 residues. Germline CDR1 MGHRA, CDR2 YSYEKL. DNA of the CDR3: TGCGCCAGCAGCCAAGACCCCGGACAGGGGATAGGGTCCGGGGCCAACGTCCTGACTTTC. It encodes CASSQDPGQGIGSGANVLTF.

The gene calls are TRBV6-5 and TRBJ1-1; D is possibly TRBD1 (6 bases). V was clipped by 4 bases and J by 5 bases, with 14 bases between them. Looked up from germline, CDR1 is MNHEY and CDR2 is SVGAGI. This CDR3 is built from 14 residues. The CDR3 region is CASSFLGGSTEAFF. The CDR3 DNA reads as TGTGCCAGCAGTTTCTTAGGGGGATCGACTGAAGCTTTCTTT.

The chain is built from TRBV21-1 and TRBJ2-3; TRBD2 was called by the table and not checked on the DNA. TRBV21-1 is a recognized pseudogene. The CDR3 has 20 amino acids. The CDR3 bases are TGTGCCAGCAGCAAAGCGCTTCGAGCGGGAGAGCCTATAGGCACAGATACGCAGTATTTT. Translating gives CASSKALRAGEPIGTDTQYF.

V is TRBV25-1 and J is TRBJ2-7; D not resolved. Germline V lookup: CDR1 MGHDK, CDR2 SYGVNS. The V and J ends lost 4 bases and 6 bases respectively, with 10 bases between them. The length of the CDR3 is 12 residues. The CDR3 DNA is TGTGCCAGCAGTGCCCAGTTTCGCGAGCAGTACTTC. This gives the protein CASSAQFREQYF.